The 25 T cell receptor beta chains listed next were all sequenced from one sample in a study of T cell responses to AZD1222 COVID-19 vaccine. The table came from immunoSEQ multiplex PCR; TCRdb's copy has only in-frame clones and leaves some out. The data hold about 190,000 clones, with about 89% observed a single time. The specimen was peripheral blood, collected on day 0 of MenACWY control vaccination. These receptors came from an adult in good health.

This clone came up once. The sample holds other DNA sequences that translate to the same CDR3. The J gene is TRBJ1-4, the V gene TRBV7-9; 8 positions agree with TRBD1. V lost 1 base to trimming and J lost 0 bases; unmatched junction nucleotides: 1. The CDR3 has 16 residues. Germline CDR1 is SEHNR and CDR2 is FQNEAQ (reference sequence). CDR3 loop: CASSLGQGTTNEKLFF. The CDR3 nucleotides read TGTGCCAGCAGCTTAGGACAGGGGACAACTAATGAAAAACTGTTTTTT.

The chain joins TRBV28 to TRBJ1-6; D gene unclear. The germline V gene encodes CDR1 MDHEN and CDR2 SYDVKM. V was pared by 6 bases and J by 3 bases, with 15 bases between. This CDR3 comprises 16 residues. CDR3 region: CASRPPVGFYNSPLHF. CDR3 in DNA: TGTGCCAGCAGACCCCCCGTAGGATTCTATAATTCACCCCTCCACTTT.

This chain links TRBV6-5 with TRBJ1-2; 9 bases agree with TRBD1. CDR1 is MNHEY, CDR2 SVGAGI, per germline. The V segment lost 6 bases and the J segment 6 bases; nucleotides outside the gene matches: 5. The CDR3 spans 13 residues. The CDR3 sequence: CASRLTGGHGYTF. CDR3 DNA sequence: TGTGCCAGCAGACTTACAGGGGGCCATGGCTACACCTTC.

This chain links TRBV28 with TRBJ2-7; D may be TRBD1 or TRBD2 (5 bases each). The ends were cut back, 6 bases at V and 2 bases at J, with 14 bases in the middle. Germline V gene lookup returns CDR1 MDHEN and CDR2 SYDVKM. The CDR3 is made up of 14 amino acids. The CDR3 DNA follows: TGTGCCAGCAGCCAGGGACGGATTGCCTACGAGCAGTACTTC. It codes for CASSQGRIAYEQYF.

The chain combines TRBV11-1 with TRBJ2-3; a possible D gene is TRBD2 (6 bases). The CDR3 spans 14 residues. Germline loops: CDR1 SGHAT, CDR2 FQDESV (reference sequence). The ends were cut back, 5 bases at V and 2 bases at J, with 11 bases in the middle. The CDR3 protein is CASSPGGTTDTQYF. The CDR3 DNA sequence: TGTGCCAGCAGCCCCGGGGGTACCACAGATACGCAGTATTTT.

This clone came up once. V and J are TRBV12-3 or TRBV12-4 and TRBJ1-5; D call uncertain. CDR3 length: 12 residues. Between the trimmed V and J ends, which lost 5 bases and 7 bases, there was a span of 9 bases. As DNA, the CDR3 is TGTGCCAGCAGTACCCTACGGCAGCCCCAGCATTTT. It codes for CASSTLRQPQHF.

CDR3 region: CASSIGPGSQPQHF. As DNA, the CDR3 is TGTGCCAGTAGTATAGGTCCAGGAAGCCAGCCCCAGCATTTT. This chain uses TRBV19 with TRBJ1-5; D not resolved. The CDR3 consists of 14 residues. V was pared by 1 base and J by 7 bases, with 11 bases between. Germline V gene lookup returns CDR1 LNHDA and CDR2 SQIVND (reference sequence).

The chain employs TRBV9 and TRBJ1-2; tentatively, D is TRBD1 (5 bases). Germline V CDR1 and CDR2: SGDLS, YYNGEE. V lost 0 bases, J lost 2 bases, and 11 bases lay in between. This CDR3 has 15 amino acids. The CDR3, as DNA: TGTGCCAGCAGCGTAGTCGGGACTTCAAACTATGGCTACACCTTC. This translates into CASSVVGTSNYGYTF.

This chain joins TRBV6-4 and TRBJ2-3, with TRBD1 matching over 9 bases. Germline lookup yields CDR1 MRHNA and CDR2 SNTAGT. This CDR3 spans 15 amino acids. Trimming took 8 bases from V and 2 from J; bases not matched to a gene: 8. This CDR3 is CASAPQGAATDTQYF. The DNA of the CDR3 is TGTGCCAGCGCGCCACAGGGGGCCGCCACAGATACGCAGTATTTT.

The rearrangement joins TRBV4-2 to TRBJ2-3; perhaps D is TRBD1 or TRBD2 (5 bases each). CDR1 is LGHNA and CDR2 is YNFKEQ in the germline V gene. The CDR3 runs 17 residues. The ends were cut back, 3 bases at V and 3 bases at J, with 19 bases in the middle. For the CDR3, the DNA is TGTGCCAGCAGCCAGCATGTGGGGGATAGCTTGACAGATACGCAGTATTTT. It is translated as CASSQHVGDSLTDTQYF.

This clone was found a few times. This chain joins TRBV6-1 and TRBJ1-5; 12 bases align to TRBD1. Looked up from germline, CDR1 is MNHNS and CDR2 is SASEGT. The CDR3 totals 16 residues. V was clipped by 2 bases and J by 6 bases; unmatched bases: 5. CDR3 in amino acids: CASSETGTGGGQPQHF. CDR3 nucleotides: TGTGCCAGCAGTGAAACCGGGACAGGGGGCGGTCAGCCCCAGCATTTT.

The chain employs TRBV10-3 and TRBJ1-2; 7 bases agree with TRBD1. Germline CDR1 and CDR2: ENHRY and SYGVKD. There are 12 residues in the CDR3. V shed 3 bases and J 8 bases; nucleotides not matched to a gene: 3. This CDR3 is CAISDFRGGYTF. The CDR3, as DNA: TGTGCCATCAGTGACTTCAGGGGGGGCTACACCTTC.

This chain joins TRBV24-1 and TRBJ2-3; D is unresolved. The CDR3 has 15 residues. Germline V gene lookup returns CDR1 KGHDR and CDR2 SFDVKD. With 5 bases removed from V and 0 bases from J, the gap between germline ends came to 11 bases. CDR3: CATSATTTSTDTQYF. CDR3 bases: TGTGCCACCAGTGCCACTACTACTAGCACAGATACGCAGTATTTT.

The rearrangement links TRBV6-5 to TRBJ2-4; possible D gene TRBD2, 6 bases. Germline V gene sequence: CDR1 MNHEY, CDR2 SVGAGI. Trimming removed 7 bases from V and 7 bases from J, with 14 bases in between. The CDR3 has 13 residues. CDR3 region: CASTGGVRNIQYF. DNA of the CDR3: TGTGCCAGCACCGGCGGGGTTCGGAACATTCAGTACTTC.

This rearrangement joins TRBV7-2 to TRBJ2-1; 13 positions agree with TRBD2. Trimming cost V 5 bases and J 0 bases; bases outside gene matches: 10. The CDR3 is 19 residues long. CDR1 and CDR2 from the germline V gene are SGHTA and FQGNSA. The CDR3: CASSARLAGGLGSYNEQFF. The CDR3 DNA sequence: TGTGCCAGCAGCGCAAGACTAGCGGGGGGCCTCGGCTCCTACAATGAGCAGTTCTTC. Together with reference TRBV7-2 and TRBJ2-1, the CDR3 gives the full variable domain: GAGVSQSPSNKVTEKGKDVELRCDPISGHTALYWYRQSLGQGLEFLIYFQGNSAPDKSGLPSDRFSAERTGGSVSTLTIQRTQQEDSAVYLCASSARLAGGLGSYNEQFFGPGTRLTVL.

The gene calls are TRBV14 and TRBJ1-2, with 9 nucleotides matching TRBD1. CDR1 is SGHDN and CDR2 is FVKESK in the germline V gene. This CDR3 contains 16 residues. The ends lost 5 bases at V and 8 bases at J; junction bases unmatched: 15. The CDR3 region is CASSARTGAAFHGYTF. The CDR3 DNA reads TGTGCCAGCAGCGCCCGGACAGGGGCGGCATTTCACGGCTACACCTTC. Using reference TRBV14 and TRBJ1-2 for the parts outside the CDR3, the full variable domain is EAGVTQFPSHSVIEKGQTVTLRCDPISGHDNLYWYRRVMGKEIKFLLHFVKESKQDESGMPNNRFLAERTGGTYSTLKVQPAELEDSGVYFCASSARTGAAFHGYTFGSGTRLTVV.

The chain links TRBV10-3 to TRBJ2-2, with D tentatively TRBD1 (5 bases). The CDR3 has 13 amino acids. With 6 bases removed from V and 7 bases from J, the gap between germline ends came to 12 bases. The V gene's germline CDR1 is ENHRY and CDR2 SYGVKD. The CDR3 nucleotides are TGTGCCATCAGGCCCCAGGGTGGCGGGGAGCTGTTTTTT. This codes for CAIRPQGGGELFF.

The chain links TRBV19 to TRBJ2-1, with 7 bases lining up with TRBD1. V gave up 5 bases and J gave up 0 bases; unmatched junction bases: 4. Looked up from germline, CDR1 is LNHDA and CDR2 is SQIVND (reference sequence). CDR3 length: 15 residues. This chain's CDR3 is CASSADRSSYNEQFF. The CDR3, as DNA: TGTGCCAGTAGTGCGGACAGGAGCTCCTACAATGAGCAGTTCTTC.

In its sample, this clone was seen once. This chain connects TRBV7-2 to TRBJ2-2; 8 positions match TRBD2. This CDR3 spans 16 amino acids. Germline V lookup: CDR1 SGHTA, CDR2 FQGNSA. Trimming at V came to 4 bases and at J to 3 bases, leaving 7 bases not matched to a gene. CDR3 DNA sequence: TGTGCCAGCAGCTCCACGGGGGGGCGGTACACCGGGGAGCTGTTTTTT. Translation: CASSSTGGRYTGELFF. Variable domain in full (rest from reference TRBV7-2 and TRBJ2-2): GAGVSQSPSNKVTEKGKDVELRCDPISGHTALYWYRQSLGQGLEFLIYFQGNSAPDKSGLPSDRFSAERTGGSVSTLTIQRTQQEDSAVYLCASSSTGGRYTGELFFGEGSRLTVL.

This chain connects TRBV3-1 (or the pseudogene TRBV3-2) to TRBJ1-5; unclear D gene. The germline V and J ends were trimmed by 5 bases and 7 bases, with 9 bases remaining between them. Germline V gives CDR1 LGHDT, CDR2 YNNKEL (reference sequence). CDR3 length equals 12 residues. The CDR3 is CASSAGNQPQHF. The DNA for the CDR3 is TGTGCCAGCAGCGCGGGGAACCAGCCCCAGCATTTT.

This chain connects TRBV3-1 (or the pseudogene TRBV3-2) to TRBJ1-2; no clear D gene. The CDR3 loop spans 14 amino acids. The germline V and J ends were trimmed by 4 bases and 0 bases, with 9 bases remaining between them. CDR1 is LGHDT, CDR2 YNNKEL, per germline (reference sequence). As DNA, the CDR3 is TGTGCCAGCAGCCGAACAACTTCTAACTATGGCTACACCTTC. This translates into CASSRTTSNYGYTF.

The chain recombines TRBV28 with TRBJ1-3, with a weak D call TRBD1 (5 bases). The CDR3 loop spans 14 amino acids. V was pared by 3 bases and J by 9 bases, with 15 bases between. Germline values: CDR1 MDHEN, CDR2 SYDVKM. CDR3 protein: CASSFRPGDSTIYF. The DNA of the CDR3 is TGTGCCAGCAGTTTCCGACCCGGGGACTCCACCATATATTTT. Supplemented by reference TRBV28 and TRBJ1-3, the full variable domain reads DVKVTQSSRYLVKRTGEKVFLECVQDMDHENMFWYRQDPGLGLRLIYFSYDVKMKEKGDIPEGYSVSREKKERFSLILESASTNQTSMYLCASSFRPGDSTIYFGEGSWLTVV.

In its sample, this clone was seen once. CDR3 residues: CASRPGGAPQYF. CDR3 sequence (DNA): TGTGCCAGCCGGCCGGGAGGGGCGCCGCAGTATTTT. The chain carries TRBV28 and TRBJ2-3; 8 bases line up with TRBD2. CDR1 MDHEN and CDR2 SYDVKM come from the germline V gene. V gave up 8 bases and J gave up 10 bases; unmatched junction bases: 8. The CDR3 contains 12 residues.

Only a few counts were recorded for this clone. The chain couples TRBV6-1 to TRBJ1-1; the D gene is possibly TRBD1 (6 bases). The CDR3 totals 13 residues. The ends were cut back, 3 bases at V and 7 bases at J, with 12 bases in the middle. Germline V gives CDR1 MNHNS, CDR2 SASEGT. CDR3 sequence (DNA): TGTGCCAGCAGTGAGACAGGCAACCGTGAAGCTTTCTTT. Encoded protein: CASSETGNREAFF.

The chain carries TRBV6-1 and TRBJ2-1; 8 bases line up with TRBD1. The CDR3 has 14 amino acids. The J segment lost 8 bases and the V segment lost 1 base, leaving 4 bases of the junction unmatched. Looked up from germline, CDR1 is MNHNS and CDR2 is SASEGT. CDR3 nucleotide sequence: TGTGCCAGCAGTGAAGGGACAGGGCGGGATGAGCAGTTCTTC. The encoded protein is CASSEGTGRDEQFF.